This T cell receptor beta chain was profiled in a study of T cells after yellow fever vaccination. Across the study: Researchers used SMART-Seq v4 Ultra Low Input to prepare fractions that had low cell numbers.

The CDR3 sequence is 14 residues long. Germline-derived CDR1 and CDR2 are ENHRY and SYGVKD. The germline V and J ends were trimmed by 0 bases and 5 bases, with 8 bases remaining between them. Study outcomes and limitations: Abundant clonotypes from the bulk population could have been carried over as contaminants into FACS-sorted repertoires.

Each CDR3 protein is one row after TCRdb ran MiXCR on the 5' RACE reads. The sample holds hundreds of thousands of distinct CDR3 sequences, about a fifth seen once. Remarks on this clonotype: Its antigen is still unknown.

The V call is TRBV10-3, the J call TRBJ1-3, with D perhaps TRBD1 (5 bases). The receptor was isolated from a man aged 25 to 45 who received the YFV17D yellow fever vaccine. The source was PBMCs, collected 15 days after the yellow fever booster vaccination. The CDR3 bases are TGTGCCATCAGTGAGTCTCAGGGAAGAAACACCATATATTTT. Protein sequence: CAISESQGRNTIYF.